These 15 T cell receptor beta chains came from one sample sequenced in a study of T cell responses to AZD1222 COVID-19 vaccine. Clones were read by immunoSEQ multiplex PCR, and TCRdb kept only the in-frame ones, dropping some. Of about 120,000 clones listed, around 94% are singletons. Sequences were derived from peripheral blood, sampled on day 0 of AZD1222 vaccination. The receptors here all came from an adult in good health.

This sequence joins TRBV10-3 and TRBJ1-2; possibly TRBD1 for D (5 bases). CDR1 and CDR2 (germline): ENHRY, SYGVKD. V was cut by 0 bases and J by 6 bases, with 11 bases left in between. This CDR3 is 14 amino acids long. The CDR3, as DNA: TGTGCCATCAGTGAGTCAGGGGAAGCTCATGGCTACACCTTC. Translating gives CAISESGEAHGYTF.

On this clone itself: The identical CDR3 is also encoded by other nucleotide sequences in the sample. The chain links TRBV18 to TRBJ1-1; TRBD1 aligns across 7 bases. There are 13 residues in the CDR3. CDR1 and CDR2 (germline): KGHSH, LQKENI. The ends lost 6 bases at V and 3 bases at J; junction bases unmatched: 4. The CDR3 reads CASSQGGDTEAFF. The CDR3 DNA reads TGTGCCAGCTCTCAGGGGGGGGACACTGAAGCTTTCTTT. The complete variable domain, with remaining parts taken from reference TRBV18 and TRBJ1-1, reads NAGVMQNPRHLVRRRGQEARLRCSPMKGHSHVYWYRQLPEEGLKFMVYLQKENIIDESGMPKERFSAEFPKEGPSILRIQQVVRGDSAAYFCASSQGGDTEAFFGQGTRLTVV.

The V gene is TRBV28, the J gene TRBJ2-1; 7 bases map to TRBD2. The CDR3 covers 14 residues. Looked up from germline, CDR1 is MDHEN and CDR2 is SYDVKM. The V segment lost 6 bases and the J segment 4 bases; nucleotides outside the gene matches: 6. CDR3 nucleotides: TGTGCCAGCAGCCCTGCGGGGGAATACAATGAGCAGTTCTTC. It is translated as CASSPAGEYNEQFF.

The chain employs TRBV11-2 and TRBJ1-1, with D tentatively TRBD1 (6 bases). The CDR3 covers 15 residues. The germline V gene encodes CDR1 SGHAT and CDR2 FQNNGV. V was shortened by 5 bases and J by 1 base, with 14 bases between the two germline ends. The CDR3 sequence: CASSLRTGTNTEAFF. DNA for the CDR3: TGTGCCAGCAGCCTCAGAACAGGGACGAACACTGAAGCTTTCTTT.

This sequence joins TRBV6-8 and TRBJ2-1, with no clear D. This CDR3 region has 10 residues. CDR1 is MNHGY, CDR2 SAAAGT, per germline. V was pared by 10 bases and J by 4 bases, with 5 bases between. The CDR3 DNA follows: TGTGCCAAGACTTACAATGAGCAGTTCTTC. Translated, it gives CAKTYNEQFF.

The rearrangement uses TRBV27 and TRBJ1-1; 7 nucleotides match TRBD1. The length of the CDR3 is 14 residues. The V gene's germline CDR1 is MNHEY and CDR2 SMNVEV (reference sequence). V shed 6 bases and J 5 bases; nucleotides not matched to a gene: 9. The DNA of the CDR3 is TGTGCCAGCAGCCTAAAGGGGGCATTTACTGAAGCTTTCTTT. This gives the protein CASSLKGAFTEAFF.

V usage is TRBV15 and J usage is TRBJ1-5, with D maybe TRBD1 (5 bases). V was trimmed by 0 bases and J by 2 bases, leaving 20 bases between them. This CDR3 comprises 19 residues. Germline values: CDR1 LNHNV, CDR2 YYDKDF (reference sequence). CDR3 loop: CATSREGARTPGGNQPQHF. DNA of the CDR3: TGTGCCACCAGCAGAGAAGGGGCCAGGACGCCGGGAGGCAATCAGCCCCAGCATTTT.

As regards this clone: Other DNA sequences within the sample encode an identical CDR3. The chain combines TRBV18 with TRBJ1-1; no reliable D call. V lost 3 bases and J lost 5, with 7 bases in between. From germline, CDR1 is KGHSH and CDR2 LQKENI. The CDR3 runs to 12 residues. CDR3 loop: CASSPPQTEAFF. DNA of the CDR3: TGTGCCAGCTCACCGCCACAGACTGAAGCTTTCTTT.

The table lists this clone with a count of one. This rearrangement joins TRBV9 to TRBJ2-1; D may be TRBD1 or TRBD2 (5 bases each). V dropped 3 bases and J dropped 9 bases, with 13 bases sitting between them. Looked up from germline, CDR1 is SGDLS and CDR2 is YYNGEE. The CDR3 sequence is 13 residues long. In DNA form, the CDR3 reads TGTGCCAGCAGCGCAGGTCGGGGCTTTGAGCAGTTCTTC. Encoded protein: CASSAGRGFEQFF.

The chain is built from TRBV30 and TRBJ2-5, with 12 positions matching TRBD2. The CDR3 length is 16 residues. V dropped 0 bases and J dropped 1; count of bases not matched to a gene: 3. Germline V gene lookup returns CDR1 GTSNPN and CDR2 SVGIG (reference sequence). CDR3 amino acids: CAWSVTSGRSQETQYF. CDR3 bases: TGTGCCTGGAGTGTCACTAGCGGGAGGTCCCAAGAGACCCAGTACTTC.

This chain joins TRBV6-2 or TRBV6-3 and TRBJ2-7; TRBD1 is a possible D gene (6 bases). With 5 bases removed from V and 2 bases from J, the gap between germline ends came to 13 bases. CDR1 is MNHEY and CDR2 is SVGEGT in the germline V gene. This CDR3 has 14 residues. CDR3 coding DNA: TGTGCCAGCAGTCTCGGGACACCAACCTACGAGCAGTACGTC. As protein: CASSLGTPTYEQYV.

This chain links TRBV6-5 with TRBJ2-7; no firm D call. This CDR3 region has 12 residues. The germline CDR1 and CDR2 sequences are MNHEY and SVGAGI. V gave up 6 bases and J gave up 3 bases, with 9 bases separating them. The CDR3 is CASSFDNYEQYF. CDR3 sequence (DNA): TGTGCCAGCAGCTTCGACAACTACGAGCAGTACTTC.

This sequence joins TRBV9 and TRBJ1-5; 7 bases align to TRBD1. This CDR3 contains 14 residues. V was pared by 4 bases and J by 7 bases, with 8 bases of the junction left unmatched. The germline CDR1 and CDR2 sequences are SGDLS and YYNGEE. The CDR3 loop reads CASSPQGLGQPQHF. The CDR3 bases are TGTGCCAGCAGCCCACAGGGGTTGGGGCAGCCCCAGCATTTT.

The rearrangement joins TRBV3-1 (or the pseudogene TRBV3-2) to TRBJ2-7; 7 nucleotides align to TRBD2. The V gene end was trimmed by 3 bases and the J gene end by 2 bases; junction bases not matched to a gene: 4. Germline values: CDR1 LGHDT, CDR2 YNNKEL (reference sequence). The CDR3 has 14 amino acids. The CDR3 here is CASSQGGAPYEQYF. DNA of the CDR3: TGTGCCAGCAGCCAGGGAGGGGCCCCCTACGAGCAGTACTTC.

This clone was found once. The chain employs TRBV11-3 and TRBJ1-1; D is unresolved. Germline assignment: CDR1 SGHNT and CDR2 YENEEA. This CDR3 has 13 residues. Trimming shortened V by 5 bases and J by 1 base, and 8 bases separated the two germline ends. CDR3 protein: CASSPEGNTEAFF. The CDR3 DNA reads TGTGCCAGCAGCCCGGAGGGGAACACTGAAGCTTTCTTT.